A single sample is the source of the 24 T cell receptor beta chains below, sequenced in a study of a mutant IDH1 vaccine in newly diagnosed glioma. No antigens are known for them. Clones were sequenced by immunoSEQ multiplex PCR, and TCRdb holds only the in-frame ones, with some missing. The table has about 75,000 clones, 91% seen once. The sample's time point: week 5, during vaccination. Vaccination used 300 ug of mutant IDH1 20-mer peptide per dose, with topical imiquimod. Sequencing was performed on PBMCs, taken from a glioma patient whose treatment included an IDH1 peptide vaccine. These receptors were obtained from a woman between 50 and 59 years old with glioma.

This clone was seen a single time. The chain couples TRBV2 to TRBJ2-5; the D is unclear. The CDR3 spans 14 residues. CDR1 SNHLY and CDR2 FYNNEI come from the germline V gene. V was pared by 5 bases and J by 5 bases, with 15 bases between. DNA for the CDR3: TGTGCCAGCAGTTTTGGCGCCAGTTCGGAGACCCAGTACTTC. It encodes CASSFGASSETQYF. Together with reference TRBV2 and TRBJ2-5, the CDR3 gives the full variable domain: EPEVTQTPSHQVTQMGQEVILRCVPISNHLYFYWYRQILGQKVEFLVSFYNNEISEKSEIFDDQFSVERPDGSNFTLKIRSTKLEDSAMYFCASSFGASSETQYFGPGTRLLVL.

The rearrangement links TRBV9 to TRBJ1-4, with D maybe TRBD1 (5 bases). The CDR3 covers 14 residues. Trimming removed 2 bases at V and 6 bases at J, with 11 bases between. Germline V lookup: CDR1 SGDLS, CDR2 YYNGEE. Here the CDR3 DNA reads TGTGCCAGCAGCGTGCGGTCACAGGATGAAAAACTGTTTTTT. This encodes CASSVRSQDEKLFF.

The rearrangement joins TRBV11-2 to TRBJ2-7, with D uncertain. CDR1 is SGHAT, CDR2 FQNNGV, per germline. V lost 3 bases to trimming and J lost 3 bases, with 6 bases between them. CDR3 length: 12 amino acids. This CDR3 reads CASSFGGYEQYF. As DNA, the CDR3 is TGTGCCAGCAGCTTCGGCGGCTACGAGCAGTACTTC.

V gene TRBV10-3 combines with J gene TRBJ1-2; 8 nucleotides align to TRBD1. The germline V gene encodes CDR1 ENHRY and CDR2 SYGVKD. J gave up 7 bases and V 3 bases, and 13 bases lay outside the gene matches. The CDR3 is made up of 16 amino acids. The CDR3 is CAISDKGSGGAFGYTF. CDR3 nucleotides: TGTGCCATCAGTGACAAGGGTTCAGGGGGCGCTTTTGGCTACACCTTC.

This clone was seen a single time. The genes are TRBV5-1 and TRBJ2-2; TRBD2 might be the D (5 bases). V lost 2 bases to trimming and J lost 7 bases, with 12 bases between them. The CDR3 consists of 14 residues. Germline CDR1 reads SGHRS; CDR2 reads YFSETQ. The CDR3 DNA reads TGCGCCAGCAGCTTACTAGAGGTCGTCGGGGAGCTGTTTTTT. As protein: CASSLLEVVGELFF.

The rearrangement joins TRBV10-3 to TRBJ1-2, with 12 bases fitting TRBD1. This CDR3 has 15 amino acids. From germline, CDR1 is ENHRY and CDR2 SYGVKD. With V trimmed by 6 bases and J by 4 bases, 6 bases remained unmatched. The CDR3 sequence: CAISRDRGPGYGYTF. CDR3 nucleotides: TGTGCCATCAGCAGGGACAGGGGGCCGGGCTATGGCTACACCTTC.

This rearrangement joins TRBV7-9 to TRBJ2-1; 7 nucleotides match TRBD1. V shed 4 bases, J shed 4 bases, and the junction held 10 bases outside the gene matches. Looked up from germline, CDR1 is SEHNR and CDR2 is FQNEAQ (reference sequence). The CDR3 has 16 amino acids. This CDR3 reads CASSSLGRGLYNEQFF. The CDR3 coding sequence is TGTGCCAGCAGCTCCCTTGGTAGGGGGCTATACAATGAGCAGTTCTTC.

The rearrangement uses TRBV23-1 and TRBJ2-4; 9 bases fit TRBD1. TRBV23-1 has ORF status, its function being uncertain. The CDR3 runs 14 residues. J lost 8 bases, V lost 3 bases, and 5 bases had no gene match. CDR3 loop: CASSHSDRGDIQYF. DNA of the CDR3: TGCGCCAGCAGTCATTCCGACAGGGGGGACATTCAGTACTTC.

The genes are TRBV28 and TRBJ2-1, with TRBD2 identical over 8 bases. Germline loops: CDR1 MDHEN, CDR2 SYDVKM. The J segment lost 2 bases and the V segment lost 4 bases, leaving 16 bases of the junction unmatched. The CDR3 is 19 amino acids. CDR3 protein: CASSSHTTSSGSPYNEQFF. The CDR3 DNA sequence: TGTGCCAGCAGTTCCCACACGACCTCAAGCGGGAGCCCCTACAATGAGCAGTTCTTC.

The sample holds one count of this clone. The V call is TRBV9, the J call TRBJ2-3; D not certain. This CDR3 region has 14 residues. Germline-derived CDR1 and CDR2 are SGDLS and YYNGEE. V dropped 3 bases and J dropped 3 bases, with 11 bases sitting between them. The CDR3 spells CASSAQIATDTQYF. The CDR3 bases are TGTGCCAGCAGCGCCCAAATAGCAACAGATACGCAGTATTTT.

The chain employs TRBV6-5 and TRBJ2-1, with 15 bases lining up with TRBD2. Losses at the gene ends were 5 bases for V and 9 bases for J; bases not matched to a gene: 5. Germline CDR1 reads MNHEY; CDR2 reads SVGAGI. The CDR3 is 15 amino acids. The CDR3 DNA reads TGTGCCAGCAGTACTGGACTAGCGGGAGGGGTTGAGCAGTTCTTC. It encodes CASSTGLAGGVEQFF.

The chain carries TRBV4-2 and TRBJ2-2; D perhaps matches TRBD2 (5 bases). The germline V and J ends were trimmed by 0 bases and 7 bases, with 6 bases remaining between them. The CDR3 covers 13 residues. Germline-derived CDR1 and CDR2 are LGHNA and YNFKEQ. The CDR3 here is CASSQDRDGELFF. The CDR3, as DNA: TGTGCCAGCAGCCAAGATCGGGACGGGGAGCTGTTTTTT.

The V and J genes are TRBV6-6 and TRBJ2-7, with 7 bases lining up with TRBD2. J was trimmed by 3 bases and V by 4 bases; bases with no gene match: 6. The V gene's germline CDR1 is MNHNY and CDR2 SVGAGI (reference sequence). The CDR3 length is 14 residues. The CDR3 sequence: CASSFGTGGYEQYF. The DNA of the CDR3 is TGTGCCAGCAGTTTCGGGACGGGAGGCTACGAGCAGTACTTC.

As to this clone: The sample holds other DNA sequences that translate to the same CDR3. V gene TRBV30 combines with J gene TRBJ1-2, with D perhaps TRBD1 (6 bases). The CDR3 runs 11 residues. The germline CDR1 and CDR2 sequences are GTSNPN and SVGIG (reference sequence). The V gene lost 2 bases and the J gene lost 8 bases, with 9 bases spanning the gap. The CDR3 is CAWSPGGGYTF. The CDR3 DNA sequence: TGTGCCTGGAGTCCTGGGGGCGGCTACACCTTC.

The chain has TRBV27 and TRBJ2-3, with D tentatively TRBD2 (5 bases). Looked up from germline, CDR1 is MNHEY and CDR2 is SMNVEV (reference sequence). Trimming left V 6 bases short and J 5 bases short, with 12 bases between. This CDR3 has 13 amino acids. The CDR3 nucleotides are TGTGCCAGCAGCCTCGCTCGGGGAGATACGCAGTATTTT. Protein: CASSLARGDTQYF.

V and J are TRBV7-9 and TRBJ2-7, with D possibly matching TRBD1 (6 bases). The CDR3 runs to 14 residues. Germline loops: CDR1 SEHNR, CDR2 FQNEAQ (reference sequence). Deletions cut 1 base from V and 4 bases from J, with 11 bases between. The CDR3 sequence: CASSLGAGVYEQYF. CDR3 DNA: TGTGCCAGCAGCTTAGGGGCAGGGGTTTACGAGCAGTACTTC.

V and J are TRBV5-1 and TRBJ1-1; D uncertain. The CDR3 has 15 amino acids. V dropped 0 bases and J dropped 0 bases, with 9 bases sitting between them. The V gene's germline CDR1 is SGHRS and CDR2 YFSETQ. Here the CDR3 DNA reads TGCGCCAGCAGCTTGGATGGTCACTTGAACACTGAAGCTTTCTTT. Amino acid sequence: CASSLDGHLNTEAFF. The variable domain in full, completed from reference TRBV5-1 and TRBJ1-1, reads KAGVTQTPRYLIKTRGQQVTLSCSPISGHRSVSWYQQTPGQGLQFLFEYFSETQRNKGNFPGRFSGRQFSNSRSEMNVSTLELGDSALYLCASSLDGHLNTEAFFGQGTRLTVV.

The chain uses TRBV9 and TRBJ2-1; D gene unclear. V lost 0 bases to trimming and J lost 0 bases, with 10 bases between them. The CDR3 length is 16 residues. CDR1 is SGDLS, CDR2 YYNGEE, per germline. DNA of the CDR3: TGTGCCAGCAGCGTAGCCGTCACAGACTCCTACAATGAGCAGTTCTTC. As protein: CASSVAVTDSYNEQFF.

The chain links TRBV7-2 to TRBJ2-2; D is undetermined. In germline, CDR1 is SGHTA, CDR2 FQGNSA. The V and J ends lost 5 bases and 7 bases respectively, with 5 bases between them. This CDR3 contains 11 residues. CDR3 region: CASSVIGELFF. For the CDR3, the DNA is TGTGCCAGCAGCGTGATCGGGGAGCTGTTTTTT.

The rearrangement joins TRBV19 to TRBJ1-6, with D unclear. The CDR3 extends over 14 amino acids. V dropped 3 bases and J dropped 7 bases, with 10 bases sitting between them. The germline V gene has CDR1 LNHDA and CDR2 SQIVND (reference sequence). The CDR3 reads CASSIRVRNSPLHF. DNA of the CDR3: TGTGCCAGTAGTATTAGGGTCCGGAATTCACCCCTCCACTTT.

The rearrangement joins TRBV5-4 to TRBJ2-2; no clear D. The CDR3 consists of 16 residues. CDR1 and CDR2 from the germline V gene are SGHNT and YYREEE (reference sequence). Trimming removed 4 bases at V and 0 bases at J, with 13 bases between. CDR3 sequence reads: CASSPRGSANTGELFF. In DNA, the CDR3 is TGTGCCAGCAGCCCCAGAGGATCCGCGAACACCGGGGAGCTGTTTTTT.

The rearrangement joins TRBV29-1 to TRBJ1-1; possibly TRBD1 for D (6 bases). V lost 4 bases to trimming and J lost 6 bases, with 18 bases between them. The CDR3 runs to 14 residues. Germline CDR1 SQVTM, CDR2 ANQGSEA. The CDR3 here is CSVVQGGWRAEAFF. Here the CDR3 DNA reads TGCAGCGTTGTACAGGGAGGCTGGAGGGCTGAAGCTTTCTTT. Full variable domain (rest looked up from reference TRBV29-1 and TRBJ1-1): SAVISQKPSRDICQRGTSLTIQCQVDSQVTMMFWYRQQPGQSLTLIATANQGSEATYESGFVIDKFPISRPNLTFSTLTVSNMSPEDSSIYLCSVVQGGWRAEAFFGQGTRLTVV.

The chain recombines TRBV7-8 with TRBJ1-1; D possibly corresponds to TRBD1 (6 bases). Trimming took off 5 bases at V and 6 bases at J, with 13 bases between the two ends. CDR1 and CDR2 (germline): SGHVS, FQNEAQ. This CDR3 is 13 amino acids long. The CDR3 spells CASSPPDSPEAFF. CDR3 sequence (DNA): TGTGCCAGCAGCCCCCCGGACAGTCCTGAAGCTTTCTTT. Full variable domain (rest looked up from reference TRBV7-8 and TRBJ1-1): GAGVSQSPRYKVAKRGQDVALRCDPISGHVSLFWYQQALGQGPEFLTYFQNEAQLDKSGLPSDRFFAERPEGSVSTLKIQRTQQEDSAVYLCASSPPDSPEAFFGQGTRLTVV.

This chain joins TRBV7-3 and TRBJ2-1; D is uncertain. V was cut by 7 bases and J by 0 bases, with 13 bases left in between. Germline V gene lookup returns CDR1 SGHTA and CDR2 FQGTGA. The CDR3 has 15 residues. The CDR3 region is CASTLMGSSYNEQFF. Here the CDR3 DNA reads TGTGCCAGCACCCTAATGGGCTCCTCCTACAATGAGCAGTTCTTC.